The sequence of this T cell receptor (beta chain) was determined in a study of human T cells and chemical hapten exposure. Time point defined: patch test 3, about 24 weeks after DPC sensitization. Documented treatment: therapeutic diphenylcyclopropenone sensitization with weekly scalp DPC. The CDR3 covers 15 residues. V lost 1 base to trimming and J lost 8 bases; unmatched junction nucleotides: 8. CDR1 and CDR2 from the germline V gene are LGHNA and YSLEER. TCRdb re-derived calls from the RACE reads in MiXCR, one entry per CDR3 protein. The sample yields 95,000 to 150,000 distinct CDR3 sequences, around 11% seen once. This clonotype was seen a few times.

The source of this sequence is a woman between 50 and 59 years old with alopecia areata. Some clones in this sample may be carry-over from other donors' samples. The chain joins TRBV4-3 to TRBJ2-1; 7 bases are shared with TRBD2. Sequencing used whole blood, obtained in connection with sensitization to the hapten diphenylcyclopropenone (DPC). The CDR3 loop is CASSQVGGDRDEQFF. CDR3 DNA sequence: TGCGCCAGCAGCCAAGTGGGGGGGGATCGCGATGAGCAGTTCTTC.